This entry lists 28 T cell receptor beta chains sequenced from one sample in a study of shared clonotypes between healthy human individuals. Clones were read by immunoSEQ multiplex PCR, and TCRdb kept only the in-frame ones, dropping some. Altogether more than 1.2 million clones are present, 98% being singletons, with the ten largest covering over 0.3%. Sequenced material: naive CD4+ T cells sorted from blood. Described subset: CD45RA+ positively selected. All receptors come from a man aged 25 to 40 in good health.

V gene TRBV5-4 combines with J gene TRBJ2-1; possible D gene TRBD1, 6 bases. This CDR3 region has 16 residues. V was trimmed by 4 bases and J by 4 bases, leaving 18 bases between them. Germline V CDR1 and CDR2: SGHNT, YYREEE (reference sequence). The DNA of the CDR3 is TGTGCCAGCAGCCCCGGGGCGGCAGACAGGTACAATGAGCAGTTCTTC. Its protein is CASSPGAADRYNEQFF.

The chain joins TRBV11-2 to TRBJ2-1; D unclear. CDR3 length: 13 amino acids. Deletions cut 2 bases from V and 7 bases from J, with 9 bases between. Per the germline V gene, CDR1 is SGHAT and CDR2 is FQNNGV. The CDR3 protein is CASSLTPDNEQFF. For the CDR3, the DNA is TGTGCCAGCAGCTTAACGCCCGATAATGAGCAGTTCTTC.

The gene calls are TRBV9 and TRBJ1-1; D is unclear. The CDR3 is 13 amino acids. The V gene lost 2 bases and the J gene lost 0 bases, with 5 bases spanning the gap. Germline values: CDR1 SGDLS, CDR2 YYNGEE. CDR3 region: CASSVTMNTEAFF. CDR3 DNA: TGTGCCAGCAGCGTTACCATGAACACTGAAGCTTTCTTT. Combining the CDR3 with reference TRBV9 and TRBJ1-1 gives the whole variable domain DSGVTQTPKHLITATGQRVTLRCSPRSGDLSVYWYQQSLDQGLQFLIQYYNGEERAKGNILERFSAQQFPDLHSELNLSSLELGDSALYFCASSVTMNTEAFFGQGTRLTVV.

The chain has TRBV6-5 and TRBJ1-5; D unresolved. The CDR3 has 12 amino acids. The V end lost 8 bases, the J end lost 8 bases, and 13 bases lay between the germline ends. CDR1 and CDR2 from the germline V gene are MNHEY and SVGAGI. CDR3 nucleotides: TGTGCCAGCGGTATGAGTTTGGAGCCCCAGCATTTT. Translating gives CASGMSLEPQHF.

This sequence joins TRBV28 and TRBJ2-1, with D possibly TRBD2 on 5 matching bases. Per germline, CDR1 MDHEN and CDR2 SYDVKM. Trimming pared 8 bases from V and 8 bases from J, leaving 10 bases between. The CDR3 is 11 amino acids. The CDR3 DNA sequence: TGTGCCAGCTGGGAGAGCGATGAGCAGTTCTTC. The encoded protein is CASWESDEQFF. Full variable domain (outside the CDR3, taken from reference TRBV28 and TRBJ2-1): DVKVTQSSRYLVKRTGEKVFLECVQDMDHENMFWYRQDPGLGLRLIYFSYDVKMKEKGDIPEGYSVSREKKERFSLILESASTNQTSMYLCASWESDEQFFGPGTRLTVL.

V and J are TRBV2 and TRBJ2-3; D not resolved. CDR1 and CDR2 from the germline V gene are SNHLY and FYNNEI. V was cut by 8 bases and J by 2 bases, with 14 bases left in between. The CDR3 runs 14 residues. This CDR3 is CASRPGSYTDTQYF. The CDR3 DNA sequence: TGTGCCAGCCGCCCCGGATCATACACAGATACGCAGTATTTT.

The CDR3: CASRGDRYTDTQYF. The DNA for the CDR3 is TGCGCCAGCAGGGGAGACAGGTACACAGATACGCAGTATTTT. The V call is TRBV10-2, the J call TRBJ2-3; tentative D call: TRBD1 (6 bases). The V gene's germline CDR1 is WSHSY and CDR2 SAAADI. The CDR3 sequence is 14 residues long. The V end lost 6 bases, the J end lost 2 bases, and 12 bases lay between the germline ends.

The chain carries TRBV5-8 and TRBJ2-7; tentatively, D is TRBD2 (6 bases). This CDR3 comprises 13 residues. The V end was cut by 3 bases, the J end by 5 bases, with 12 bases between. Germline V gene data show CDR1 as SGHTS and CDR2 as YDEGEE. The chain's CDR3 is CASSSKAGHEQYF. CDR3 DNA: TGTGCCAGCAGCTCCAAGGCGGGACACGAGCAGTACTTC.

V is TRBV10-3 and J is TRBJ2-7; the D gene is possibly TRBD2 (6 bases). The germline V and J ends were trimmed by 2 bases and 1 base, with 15 bases remaining between them. The CDR3 spans 16 residues. The V gene's germline CDR1 is ENHRY and CDR2 SYGVKD. Written as DNA, the CDR3 is TGTGCCATCAGTGAGGCCGGGAGCCCGAGTTCCTACGAGCAGTACTTC. Protein sequence: CAISEAGSPSSYEQYF.

The J gene is TRBJ2-7, the V gene TRBV10-1; no clear D gene. V lost 4 bases, J lost 2 bases, and 9 bases lay in between. The CDR3 totals 13 residues. Germline V CDR1 and CDR2: WNHNN, SYGVQD (reference sequence). The DNA for the CDR3 is TGCGCCAGCAGTGGGCCGGGCCCCTACGAGCAGTACTTC. It encodes CASSGPGPYEQYF.

The J gene is TRBJ2-5, the V gene TRBV5-4; TRBD2 matches at 7 bases. J was trimmed by 1 base and V by 4 bases; bases with no gene match: 4. Looked up from germline, CDR1 is SGHNT and CDR2 is YYREEE (reference sequence). The CDR3 is 14 residues long. This CDR3 reads CASSVGGTQETQYF. In nucleotides, the CDR3 is TGTGCCAGCAGCGTGGGGGGGACCCAAGAGACCCAGTACTTC.

This clone was counted a single time. The chain combines TRBV27 with TRBJ1-5; D gene uncertain. The length of the CDR3 is 16 residues. Trimming stripped 4 bases from V and 0 bases from J, with 13 bases between. Germline V gene data show CDR1 as MNHEY and CDR2 as SMNVEV (reference sequence). CDR3 residues: CASSSYAGGSNQPQHF. The CDR3 nucleotides read TGTGCCAGCAGTTCCTACGCCGGAGGTAGCAATCAGCCCCAGCATTTT.

The chain is built from TRBV4-1 and TRBJ1-1; no reliable D call. Germline V gene sequence: CDR1 MGHRA, CDR2 YSYEKL. This CDR3 comprises 17 residues. Trimming removed 5 bases at V and 0 bases at J, with 19 bases between. The CDR3 reads CASSVKSRSSLNTEAFF. CDR3 coding DNA: TGCGCCAGCAGCGTAAAGTCCCGATCGTCTTTGAACACTGAAGCTTTCTTT.

This clone was seen a single time. The rearrangement uses TRBV2 and TRBJ2-7; no firm D call. V lost 6 bases, J lost 2 bases, and 14 bases lay in between. In germline, CDR1 is SNHLY, CDR2 FYNNEI. The CDR3 extends over 14 amino acids. The CDR3 nucleotides read TGTGCCAGCAGGTCGCGGCAGACCCCCTACGAGCAGTACTTC. It is translated as CASRSRQTPYEQYF. Complete variable domain (other parts from reference TRBV2 and TRBJ2-7): EPEVTQTPSHQVTQMGQEVILRCVPISNHLYFYWYRQILGQKVEFLVSFYNNEISEKSEIFDDQFSVERPDGSNFTLKIRSTKLEDSAMYFCASRSRQTPYEQYFGPGTRLTVT.

The chain is built from TRBV5-1 and TRBJ1-4; unclear D gene. Germline CDR1 SGHRS, CDR2 YFSETQ. V shed 2 bases and J shed 7 bases, with 12 bases lying between them. This CDR3 has 14 amino acids. In nucleotides, the CDR3 is TGCGCCAGCAGCTTTCAGCACGCCGGTGAAAAACTGTTTTTT. Amino acid sequence: CASSFQHAGEKLFF.

The V call is TRBV15, the J call TRBJ2-1; D is unclear. This CDR3 region has 15 residues. Trimming shortened V by 0 bases and J by 0 bases, and 6 bases separated the two germline ends. The germline V gene has CDR1 LNHNV and CDR2 YYDKDF (reference sequence). CDR3 sequence (DNA): TGTGCCACCAGCAGAGATGCGCCCTCCTACAATGAGCAGTTCTTC. Its protein product is CATSRDAPSYNEQFF. The full variable domain, in which reference TRBV15 and TRBJ2-1 provide the parts outside the CDR3, is DAMVIQNPRYQVTQFGKPVTLSCSQTLNHNVMYWYQQKSSQAPKLLFHYYDKDFNNEADTPDNFQSRRPNTSFCFLDIRSPGLGDTAMYLCATSRDAPSYNEQFFGPGTRLTVL.

The V and J genes are TRBV2 and TRBJ1-1; maybe TRBD1 (5 bases). CDR3 length equals 14 residues. Germline lookup yields CDR1 SNHLY and CDR2 FYNNEI. Trimming removed 8 bases at V and 2 bases at J, with 15 bases between. Here the CDR3 reads CASRGEKFNTEAFF. The CDR3 region has the DNA TGTGCCAGCCGAGGGGAGAAGTTCAACACTGAAGCTTTCTTT.

The chain joins TRBV5-1 to TRBJ2-1; D is unresolved. Germline assignment: CDR1 SGHRS and CDR2 YFSETQ. The CDR3 covers 12 residues. V was shortened by 4 bases and J by 7 bases, with 9 bases between the two germline ends. DNA for the CDR3: TGCGCCAGCAGCCAAGAAAAAAATGAGCAGTTCTTC. Residues: CASSQEKNEQFF.

This chain connects TRBV11-2 to TRBJ2-2, with 8 bases lining up with TRBD2. The CDR3 is 16 amino acids. Trimming cost V 5 bases and J 1 base; bases outside gene matches: 6. Germline CDR1 and CDR2: SGHAT and FQNNGV. The CDR3 DNA reads TGTGCCAGCAGCCTCTCTAGCGGGCTGAACACCGGGGAGCTGTTTTTT. Translating gives CASSLSSGLNTGELFF.

The CDR3 sequence: CASRLGTGGYEQFF. CDR3 DNA: TGTGCCAGCAGGCTGGGAACGGGAGGGTATGAGCAGTTCTTC. The J gene is TRBJ2-1, the V gene TRBV5-5; 8 bases agree with TRBD2. With V trimmed by 5 bases and J by 8 bases, 9 bases remained unmatched. CDR1 is SGHKS, CDR2 YYEKEE, per germline (reference sequence). The CDR3 spans 14 residues. Full variable domain (missing parts from reference TRBV5-5 and TRBJ2-1): DAGVTQSPTHLIKTRGQQVTLRCSPISGHKSVSWYQQVLGQGPQFIFQYYEKEERGRGNFPDRFSARQFPNYSSELNVNALLLGDSALYLCASRLGTGGYEQFFGPGTRLTVL.

The rearrangement uses TRBV5-1 and TRBJ2-7, with TRBD1 as a possible D gene (6 bases). The V end lost 1 base, the J end lost 5 bases, and 16 bases lay between the germline ends. CDR1 and CDR2 from the germline V gene are SGHRS and YFSETQ. The CDR3 is 15 amino acids. Written as DNA, the CDR3 is TGCGCCAGCAGCTTGAGGGGGAATACAGCCCACGAGCAGTACTTC. Its translation is CASSLRGNTAHEQYF.

Points on this clone: Other DNA sequences within the sample encode an identical CDR3. J is TRBJ2-7 and V is TRBV20-1; the D is unclear. Germline values: CDR1 DFQATT, CDR2 SNEGSKA (reference sequence). The V end lost 6 bases, the J end lost 4 bases, and 7 bases lay between the germline ends. The length of the CDR3 is 10 residues. CDR3 residues: CSALSYEQYF. The DNA for the CDR3 is TGCAGTGCCCTCTCGTACGAGCAGTACTTC.

This sequence joins TRBV4-1 and TRBJ2-5; D is possibly TRBD2 (7 bases). The CDR3 has 16 residues. V lost 2 bases to trimming and J lost 2 bases, with 15 bases between them. Germline V CDR1 and CDR2: MGHRA, YSYEKL. CDR3 residues: CASSQSSGGRQETQYF. The CDR3 DNA reads TGCGCCAGCAGCCAATCCTCCGGGGGGCGGCAAGAGACCCAGTACTTC.

V and J are TRBV21-1 and TRBJ1-2; the table names TRBD1, a call not compared with the DNA. TRBV21-1 has pseudogene status. There are 11 residues in the CDR3. In DNA, the CDR3 is TGTGCCAGCAAGGACAGGGAGGCCTACACCTTC. Translated, it gives CASKDREAYTF.

The chain links TRBV28 to TRBJ2-7, with 9 nucleotides matching TRBD1. The V segment lost 5 bases and the J segment 7 bases; nucleotides outside the gene matches: 9. Germline CDR1 is MDHEN and CDR2 is SYDVKM. The CDR3 loop spans 14 amino acids. The CDR3 DNA reads TGTGCCAGCAGTCGGGACAGGGTTTTGAGAGAGCAGTACTTC. Its protein is CASSRDRVLREQYF.

The chain carries TRBV6-5 and TRBJ2-7; no reliable D call. CDR3 length: 14 amino acids. In germline, CDR1 is MNHEY, CDR2 SVGAGI. The ends were cut back, 6 bases at V and 0 bases at J, with 12 bases in the middle. The CDR3 loop reads CASSPHRSSYEQYF. For the CDR3, the DNA is TGTGCCAGCAGCCCCCATAGGAGCTCCTACGAGCAGTACTTC.

The rearrangement links TRBV29-1 to TRBJ2-1; 13 bases are a match to TRBD2. The J segment lost 9 bases and the V segment lost 5 bases, leaving 7 bases of the junction unmatched. This CDR3 contains 14 residues. Germline assignment: CDR1 SQVTM and CDR2 ANQGSEA. The CDR3 loop is CSVTGLAGVREQFF. The DNA for the CDR3 is TGCAGCGTTACCGGACTAGCGGGAGTTCGTGAGCAGTTCTTC.

V gene TRBV19 combines with J gene TRBJ2-1, with D hard to call. CDR3 length: 12 amino acids. Germline V gene data show CDR1 as LNHDA and CDR2 as SQIVND (reference sequence). Between the trimmed V and J ends, which lost 4 bases and 4 bases, there was a span of 5 bases. CDR3 DNA: TGTGCCAGTAGTAATTTTTACAATGAGCAGTTCTTC. Its translation is CASSNFYNEQFF.